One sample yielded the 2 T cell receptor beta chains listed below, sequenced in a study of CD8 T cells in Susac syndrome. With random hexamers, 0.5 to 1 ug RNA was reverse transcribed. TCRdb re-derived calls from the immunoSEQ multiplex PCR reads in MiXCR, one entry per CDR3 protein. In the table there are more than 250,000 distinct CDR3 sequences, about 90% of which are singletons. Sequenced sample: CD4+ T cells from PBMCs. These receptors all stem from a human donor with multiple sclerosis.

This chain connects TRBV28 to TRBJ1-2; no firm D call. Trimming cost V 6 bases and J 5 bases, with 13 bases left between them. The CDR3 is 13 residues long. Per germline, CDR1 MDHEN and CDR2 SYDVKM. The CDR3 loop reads CASRTVWRYGYTF. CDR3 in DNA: TGTGCCAGCAGGACGGTTTGGCGGTATGGCTACACCTTC.

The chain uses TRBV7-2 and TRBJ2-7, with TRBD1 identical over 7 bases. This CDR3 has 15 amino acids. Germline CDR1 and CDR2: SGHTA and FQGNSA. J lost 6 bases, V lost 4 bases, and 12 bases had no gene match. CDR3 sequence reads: CASSSQGTARAEQYF. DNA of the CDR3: TGTGCCAGCAGCTCCCAAGGGACAGCTAGAGCCGAGCAGTACTTC.